This T cell receptor beta chain was identified during a study of cytomegalovirus exposure and HLA in healthy donors. A multiplex PCR was run with 60 Vbeta primers and 13 Jbeta primers. Libraries were prepared by immunoSEQ multiplex PCR; TCRdb keeps only in-frame clonotypes and omits some of them. The profile shows under 100,000 clones, 70% to 85% of them singletons. V lost 7 bases, J lost 5 bases, and 8 bases stayed unmatched. CDR1 is SGHTA and CDR2 is FQGNSA in the germline V gene. The CDR3 sequence is 14 residues long. The TCR comes from a human donor in good health. The rearrangement links TRBV7-2 to TRBJ2-3; 8 positions match TRBD2. The material sequenced was PBMCs. CDR3: CASNLSGGGDTQYF. The CDR3 region has the DNA TGTGCCAGCAATTTAAGCGGGGGTGGAGATACGCAGTATTTT.